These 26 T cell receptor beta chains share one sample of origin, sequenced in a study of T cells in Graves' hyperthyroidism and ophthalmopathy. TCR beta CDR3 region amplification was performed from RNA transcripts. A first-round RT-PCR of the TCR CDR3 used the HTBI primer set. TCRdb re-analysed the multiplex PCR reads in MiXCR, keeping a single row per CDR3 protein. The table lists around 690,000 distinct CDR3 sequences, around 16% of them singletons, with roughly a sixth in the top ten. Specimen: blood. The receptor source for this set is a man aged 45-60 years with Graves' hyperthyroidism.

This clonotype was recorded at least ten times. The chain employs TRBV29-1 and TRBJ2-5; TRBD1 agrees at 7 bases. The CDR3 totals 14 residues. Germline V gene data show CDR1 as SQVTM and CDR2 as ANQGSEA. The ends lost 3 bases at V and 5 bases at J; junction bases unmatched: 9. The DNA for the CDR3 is TGCAGCGTTGATCCTACAGGGGTGGTGGAGACCCAGTACTTC. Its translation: CSVDPTGVVETQYF.

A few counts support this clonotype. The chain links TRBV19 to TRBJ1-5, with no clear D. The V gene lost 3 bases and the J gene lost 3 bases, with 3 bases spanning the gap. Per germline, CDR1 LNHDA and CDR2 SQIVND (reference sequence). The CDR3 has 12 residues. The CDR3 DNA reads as TGTGCCAGTAGTATTCCCAATCAGCCCCAGCATTTT. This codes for CASSIPNQPQHF.

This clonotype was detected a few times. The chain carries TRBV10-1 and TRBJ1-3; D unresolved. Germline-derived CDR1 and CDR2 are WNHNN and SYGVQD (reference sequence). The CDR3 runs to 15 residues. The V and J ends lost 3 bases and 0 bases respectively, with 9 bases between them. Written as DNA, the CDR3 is TGCGCCAGCAGTGATAGGAGAAACTCTGGAAACACCATATATTTT. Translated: CASSDRRNSGNTIYF.

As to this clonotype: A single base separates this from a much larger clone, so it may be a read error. CDR3 DNA sequence: TGTGCCAGCAGTTCCGAACTAGCGGGGACCAAAAACATTCAGTACTTC. Translated: CASSSELAGTKNIQYF. The genes are TRBV27 and TRBJ2-4, with 10 nucleotides matching TRBD2. Germline loops: CDR1 MNHEY, CDR2 SMNVEV (reference sequence). The CDR3 loop spans 16 amino acids. V dropped 4 bases and J dropped 2; count of bases not matched to a gene: 5.

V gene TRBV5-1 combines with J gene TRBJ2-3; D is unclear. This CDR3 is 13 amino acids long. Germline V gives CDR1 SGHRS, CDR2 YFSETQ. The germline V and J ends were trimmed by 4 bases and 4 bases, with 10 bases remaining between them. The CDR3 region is CASSVTAPDTQYF. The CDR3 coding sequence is TGCGCCAGCAGCGTAACTGCTCCAGATACGCAGTATTTT.

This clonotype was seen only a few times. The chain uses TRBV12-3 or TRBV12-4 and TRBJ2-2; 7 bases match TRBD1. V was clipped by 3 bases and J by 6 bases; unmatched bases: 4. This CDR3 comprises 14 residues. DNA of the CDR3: TGTGCCAGCAGTTTCGACAGGGTGGCCGGGGAGCTGTTTTTT. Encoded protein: CASSFDRVAGELFF.

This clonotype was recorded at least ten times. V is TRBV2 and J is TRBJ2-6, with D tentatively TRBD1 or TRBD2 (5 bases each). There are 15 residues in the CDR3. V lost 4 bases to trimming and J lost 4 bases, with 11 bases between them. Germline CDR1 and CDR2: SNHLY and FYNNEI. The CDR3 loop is CASSVRGAGANVLTF. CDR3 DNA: TGTGCCAGCAGTGTCCGAGGGGCGGGGGCCAACGTCCTGACTTTC.

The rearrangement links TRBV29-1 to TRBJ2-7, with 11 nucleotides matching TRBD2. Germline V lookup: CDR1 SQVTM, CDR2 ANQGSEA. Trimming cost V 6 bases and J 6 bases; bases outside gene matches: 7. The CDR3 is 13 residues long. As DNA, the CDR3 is TGCAGCGTAATAGCGGGAGGGCCAAGCGAGCAGTACTTC. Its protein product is CSVIAGGPSEQYF.

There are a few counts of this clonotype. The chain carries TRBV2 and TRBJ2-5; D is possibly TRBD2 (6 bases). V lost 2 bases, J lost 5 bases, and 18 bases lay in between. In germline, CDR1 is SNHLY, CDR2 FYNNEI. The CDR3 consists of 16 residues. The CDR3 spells CASSEKIGGRGETQYF. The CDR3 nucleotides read TGTGCCAGCAGTGAAAAGATCGGAGGCCGGGGGGAGACCCAGTACTTC.

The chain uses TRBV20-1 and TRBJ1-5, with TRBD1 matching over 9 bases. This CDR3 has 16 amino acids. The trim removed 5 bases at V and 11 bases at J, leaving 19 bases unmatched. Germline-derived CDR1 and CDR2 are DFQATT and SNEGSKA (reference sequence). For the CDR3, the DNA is TGCAGTGCTTCGCGCCGGGACAGGGAGTCCCAATGGGCCCAGCATTTT. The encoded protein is CSASRRDRESQWAQHF.

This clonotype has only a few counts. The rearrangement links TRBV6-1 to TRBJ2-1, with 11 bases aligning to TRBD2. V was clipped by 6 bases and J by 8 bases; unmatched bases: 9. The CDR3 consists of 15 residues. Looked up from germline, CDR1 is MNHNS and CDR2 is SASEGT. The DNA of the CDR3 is TGTGCCAGCAGGAATAGCGGGAGGGCTGGGTATGAGCAGTTCTTC. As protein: CASRNSGRAGYEQFF.

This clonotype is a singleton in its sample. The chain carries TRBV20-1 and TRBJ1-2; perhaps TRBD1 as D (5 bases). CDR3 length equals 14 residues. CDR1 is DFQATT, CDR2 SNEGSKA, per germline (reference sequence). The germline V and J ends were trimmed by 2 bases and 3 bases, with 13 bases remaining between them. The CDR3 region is CSARLTRGDYGYTF. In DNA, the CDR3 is TGCAGTGCTAGATTGACTCGAGGGGACTATGGCTACACCTTC.

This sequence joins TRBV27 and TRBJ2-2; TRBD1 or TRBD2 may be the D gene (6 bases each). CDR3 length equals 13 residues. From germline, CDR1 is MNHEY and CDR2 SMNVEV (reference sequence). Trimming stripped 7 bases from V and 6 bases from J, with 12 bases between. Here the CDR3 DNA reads TGTGCCAGCACGGGGGCTTGGGCCGGGGAGCTGTTTTTT. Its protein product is CASTGAWAGELFF.

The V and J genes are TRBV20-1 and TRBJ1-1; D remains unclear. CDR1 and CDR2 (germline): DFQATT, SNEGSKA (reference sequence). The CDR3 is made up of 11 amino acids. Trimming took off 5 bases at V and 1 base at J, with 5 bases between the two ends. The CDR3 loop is CSAVQNTEAFF. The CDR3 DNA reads TGCAGTGCTGTACAGAACACTGAAGCTTTCTTT.

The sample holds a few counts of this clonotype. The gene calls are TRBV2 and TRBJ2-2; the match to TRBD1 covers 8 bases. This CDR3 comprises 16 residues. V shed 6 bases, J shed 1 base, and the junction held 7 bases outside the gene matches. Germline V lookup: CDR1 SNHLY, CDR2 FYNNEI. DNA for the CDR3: TGTGCCAGCAGGGACAGGGTCGCCAAGAACACCGGGGAGCTGTTTTTT. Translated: CASRDRVAKNTGELFF.

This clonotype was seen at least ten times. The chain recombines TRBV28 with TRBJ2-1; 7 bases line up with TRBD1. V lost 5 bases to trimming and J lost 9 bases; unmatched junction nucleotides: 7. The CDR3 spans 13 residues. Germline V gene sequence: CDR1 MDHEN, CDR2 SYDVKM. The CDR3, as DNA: TGTGCCAGCAGTAACACAGGGGCGGCTGAGCAGTTCTTC. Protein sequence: CASSNTGAAEQFF.

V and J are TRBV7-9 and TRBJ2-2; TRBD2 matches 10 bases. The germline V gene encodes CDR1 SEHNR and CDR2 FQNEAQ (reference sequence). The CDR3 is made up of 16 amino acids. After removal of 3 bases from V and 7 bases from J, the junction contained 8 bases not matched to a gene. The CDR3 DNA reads TGTGCCAGCAGCTTTGGACTAGCGGAACCGGGCGGGGAGCTGTTTTTT. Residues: CASSFGLAEPGGELFF.

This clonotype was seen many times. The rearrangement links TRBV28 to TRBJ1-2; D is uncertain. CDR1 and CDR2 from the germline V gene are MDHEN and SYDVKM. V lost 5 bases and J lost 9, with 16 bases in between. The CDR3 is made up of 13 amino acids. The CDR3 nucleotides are TGTGCCAGCAGTAATCGAGTTAAGAGGCGCTACACCTTC. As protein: CASSNRVKRRYTF.

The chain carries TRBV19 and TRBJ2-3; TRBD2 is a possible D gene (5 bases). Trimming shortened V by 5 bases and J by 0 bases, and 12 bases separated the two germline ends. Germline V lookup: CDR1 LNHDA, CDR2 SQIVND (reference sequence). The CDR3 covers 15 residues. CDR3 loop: CASSPEEYSTDTQYF. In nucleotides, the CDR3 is TGTGCCAGTAGTCCGGAGGAATATAGCACAGATACGCAGTATTTT.

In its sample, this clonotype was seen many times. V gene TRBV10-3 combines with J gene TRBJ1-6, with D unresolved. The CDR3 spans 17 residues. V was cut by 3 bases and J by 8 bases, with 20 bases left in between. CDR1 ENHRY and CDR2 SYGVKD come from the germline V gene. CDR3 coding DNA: TGTGCCATCAGTGAACTGTACAGCCCTGAAACTCATTCACCCCTCCACTTT. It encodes CAISELYSPETHSPLHF.

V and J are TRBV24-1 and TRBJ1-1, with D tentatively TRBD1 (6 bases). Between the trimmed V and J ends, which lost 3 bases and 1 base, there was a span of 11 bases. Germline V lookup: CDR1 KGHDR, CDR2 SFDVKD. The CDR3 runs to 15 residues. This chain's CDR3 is CATSDGQWANTEAFF. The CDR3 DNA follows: TGTGCCACCAGTGATGGACAGTGGGCGAACACTGAAGCTTTCTTT.

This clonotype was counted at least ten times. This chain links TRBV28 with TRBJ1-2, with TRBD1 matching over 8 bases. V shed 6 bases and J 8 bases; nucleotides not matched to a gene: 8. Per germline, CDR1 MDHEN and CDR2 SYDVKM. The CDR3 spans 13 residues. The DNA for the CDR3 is TGTGCCAGCAGACAGGACAGGGTTGGAGGCTACACCTTC. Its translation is CASRQDRVGGYTF.

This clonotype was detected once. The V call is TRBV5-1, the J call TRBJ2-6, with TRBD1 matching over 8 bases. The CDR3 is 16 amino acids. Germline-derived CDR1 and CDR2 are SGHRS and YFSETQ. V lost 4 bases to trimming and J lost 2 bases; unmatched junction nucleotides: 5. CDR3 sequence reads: CASSPQTGAGANVLTF. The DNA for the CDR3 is TGCGCCAGCAGCCCCCAGACAGGGGCTGGGGCCAACGTCCTGACTTTC.

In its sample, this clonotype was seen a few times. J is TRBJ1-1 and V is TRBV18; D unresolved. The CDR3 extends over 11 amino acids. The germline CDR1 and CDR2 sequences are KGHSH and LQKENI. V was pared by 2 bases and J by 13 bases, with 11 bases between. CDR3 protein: CASSPGLSVFF. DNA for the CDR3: TGTGCCAGCTCACCAGGCCTGTCGGTTTTCTTT.

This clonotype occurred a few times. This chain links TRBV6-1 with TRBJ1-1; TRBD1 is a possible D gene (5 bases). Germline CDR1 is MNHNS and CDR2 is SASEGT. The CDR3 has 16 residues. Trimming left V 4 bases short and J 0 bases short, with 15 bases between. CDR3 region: CASSGPGTYMNTEAFF. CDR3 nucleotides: TGTGCCAGCAGTGGTCCCGGGACTTACATGAACACTGAAGCTTTCTTT.

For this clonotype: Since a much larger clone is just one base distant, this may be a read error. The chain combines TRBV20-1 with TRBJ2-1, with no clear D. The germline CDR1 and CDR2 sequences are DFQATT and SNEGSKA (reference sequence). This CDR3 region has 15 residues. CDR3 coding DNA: TGCAGTGCTAGAGATCAAAGGTTCTCCTACAATGAGCAGCTCTTC. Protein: CSARDQRFSYNEQLF.